Sequencing of this TCR beta chain was carried out in a study of radiation and T cells in renal cell carcinoma (dated by TCRdb to 2018 to 2021). Looking at the study overall: The samples were drawn from a clinical trial, where primary renal cell carcinomas were treated with 15 Gy of stereotactic body radiation therapy and then removed by nephrectomy 4 weeks afterward. In total, 50 to 55 samples, comprising around 26 tumors and roughly 27 peripheral blood samples, were subjected to TCR beta sequencing. Across all 50 or so samples, under 5,000,000 unique CDR3 nucleotide sequences encoding 2,658,974 unique CDR3 amino acid sequences were identified. The full study reports these points: In blood, the top tumor clonotypes increased between baseline and 2 weeks post-radiation and then shrank by 4 weeks, which suggests that tumor-resident clones expanded only transiently. With a single-armed trial design, the study had no way to address how radiation dose or scheduling affects the TCR repertoire. No pretreatment tumor biopsies were available, so the baseline intratumoral presence of clonotypes could not be determined. Changes in the blood repertoire were not tracked past 4 weeks after treatment.

Taken from cysteine to phenylalanine, the CDR3 has 16 residues. Left in the record is the CDR3 DNA by itself, 48 bases read in frame from the first base. After removal of 5 bases from V and 1 base from J, the junction retains 6 bases not matched to a gene. In the germline V gene, CDR1 corresponds to SGHVS and CDR2 to FQNEAQ. TCR beta libraries were generated from genomic DNA with the immunoSEQ kit, following the manufacturer's recommendations. For library preparation, a first multiplex PCR was performed with proprietary primers, followed by a second PCR in which unique barcodes were added, and bead cleanups were performed after each round. A positive control reaction and a negative control reaction, both provided in the kit, were run with every batch of samples. The final libraries were assessed on an Agilent 4200 TapeStation D1000 ScreenTape, pooled by volume, and quantified by qPCR. Sequencing ran on an Illumina NextSeq500 with a MidOutput 150-cycle cartridge, using 156 Read1 and 15 Index1 cycles with kit custom primers. The pooled library was loaded at about 0.93 pM with around 22% PhiX control spiked in. The authors processed their data as follows. Vendor-processed data were analyzed in R, and a clonotype was defined as all T cells sharing the same CDR3 nucleotide sequence. In the clone abundance analyses, frequencies in each sample were normalized to that sample's 10,000 most abundant clones. Public T cell clones, averaging fewer than five per sample, were removed before analysis. An abundance difference of at least 32-fold between compartments was the criterion for calling clonotypes tumor-enriched or baseline blood-enriched. A beta-binomial differential abundance model was used to identify clonotypes that expanded or contracted between blood time points. Tumor-blood repertoire similarity was measured with the Baroni-Urbani and Buser coefficient, and group comparisons used two-tailed Wilcoxon tests in R. TCRdb carries this immuneACCESS record with in-frame sequences only. Its versions omit some clonotypes, under half of them owing to an unresolved V gene in the studies checked, with the rest unexplained. V, J and clone size are taken as reported in that table, and D and trimming were inferred from the DNA itself. A total of some 120,000 clones appear in this sample, approximately 80% of them only once. The ten biggest clones cover over 1.5% of the sample.

Read against the paper, the sample's time point label means: blood 2 weeks post-SBRT. In light of the paper, this sample's treatment or condition label describes: 15 Gy SBRT to primary tumor, nephrectomy 4 weeks later. To follow tumor-enriched clonotypes, peripheral blood was collected serially from radiation-treated patients at baseline and again at 2 weeks and 4 weeks after SBRT. Every patient had renal cell carcinoma of clear cell pathology. Genomic DNA for TCR sequencing was prepared using the QIAamp DNA Blood Mini Kit (Qiagen). Only samples passing all quality control checks were included in the analyses. This clone was picked up a small number of times. Its antigen remains unidentified. Per-base qualities were not stored, and no clone one base away is much larger.

This TCR derives from a woman aged 60-75 years with renal cell carcinoma. The rearranged segments are TRBV7-8 and TRBJ2-2, with 8 bases in between that match TRBD1. Specimen: blood, collected from a patient whose treatment included radiotherapy and nephrectomy. The CDR3 reads CASSIFGQGNTGELFF. In nucleotide form, the sequence is TGTGCCAGCAGCATATTTGGACAGGGGAACACCGGGGAGCTGTTTTTT.